These 29 T cell receptor beta chains were sequenced from one sample in a study of shared clonotypes between healthy human individuals. TCRdb's table, derived via immunoSEQ multiplex PCR, lists solely in-frame clones and lacks some. The sample carries 2.3 million or so clones, 90% to 95% recorded once. Sample: naive CD4+ T cells from PBMCs. This sample's subset: CD45RA+ positively selected. The receptor source for this set is a man younger than 30 in good health. Some clones in this sample may be carry-over from other donors' samples.

The chain joins TRBV6-1 to TRBJ2-7; D uncertain. Germline V gene sequence: CDR1 MNHNS, CDR2 SASEGT. Trimming stripped 1 base from V and 3 bases from J, with 10 bases between. The CDR3 covers 14 residues. CDR3 residues: CASSEVSAFYEQYF. The CDR3 coding sequence is TGTGCCAGCAGTGAAGTGTCAGCCTTCTACGAGCAGTACTTC.

This clone was counted a single time. The chain couples TRBV14 to TRBJ2-7, with 7 bases fitting TRBD2. The CDR3 is made up of 15 amino acids. The J segment lost 3 bases and the V segment lost 5 bases, leaving 10 bases of the junction unmatched. Germline assignment: CDR1 SGHDN and CDR2 FVKESK. The CDR3 here is CASSKVLAGVYEQYF. The CDR3 DNA sequence: TGTGCCAGCAGCAAAGTGCTGGCGGGGGTCTACGAGCAGTACTTC. The full variable domain, with the rest looked up from reference TRBV14 and TRBJ2-7, is EAGVTQFPSHSVIEKGQTVTLRCDPISGHDNLYWYRRVMGKEIKFLLHFVKESKQDESGMPNNRFLAERTGGTYSTLKVQPAELEDSGVYFCASSKVLAGVYEQYFGPGTRLTVT.

In this sample, this clone turned up once. The chain is built from TRBV28 and TRBJ1-2; 8 bases agree with TRBD1. Germline V CDR1 and CDR2: MDHEN, SYDVKM. Trimming took 6 bases from V and 8 from J; bases not matched to a gene: 11. The CDR3 runs to 14 residues. The DNA for the CDR3 is TGTGCCAGCAGGCCTTGGACAGGGCGGGGCGGCTACACCTTC. Its protein product is CASRPWTGRGGYTF.

This clone has a handful of counts. The chain's CDR3 is CASSPLPINTEAFF. The CDR3 DNA follows: TGTGCCAGCAGCCCGCTACCGATCAACACTGAAGCTTTCTTT. The V call is TRBV4-2, the J call TRBJ1-1; D gene unclear. From germline, CDR1 is LGHNA and CDR2 YNFKEQ. The CDR3 runs 14 residues. The V and J ends lost 4 bases and 2 bases respectively, with 11 bases between them.

In regard to this clone: Other DNA sequences from this sample encode an identical CDR3 as well. V gene TRBV19 combines with J gene TRBJ2-7, with D perhaps TRBD2 (6 bases). V lost 3 bases and J lost 0, with 9 bases in between. CDR1 is LNHDA, CDR2 SQIVND, per germline (reference sequence). This CDR3 spans 14 amino acids. As DNA, the CDR3 is TGTGCCAGTAGTATTTCTAGCGTCTCCTACGAGCAGTACTTC. Translated, it gives CASSISSVSYEQYF.

The V and J genes are TRBV9 and TRBJ2-2, with D unresolved. The V end lost 0 bases, the J end lost 8 bases, and 8 bases lay between the germline ends. The CDR3 runs 13 residues. CDR1 SGDLS and CDR2 YYNGEE come from the germline V gene. CDR3 sequence reads: CASSVVARGELFF. CDR3 bases: TGTGCCAGCAGCGTAGTTGCCAGGGGGGAGCTGTTTTTT.

This chain uses TRBV2 with TRBJ2-7; D uncertain. This CDR3 is built from 15 residues. V lost 5 bases and J lost 2, with 16 bases in between. The germline gives CDR1 SNHLY, CDR2 FYNNEI. The CDR3 sequence: CASSSPRPDPYEQYF. As DNA, the CDR3 is TGTGCCAGCAGTTCCCCCCGGCCCGACCCCTACGAGCAGTACTTC.

This clone was observed a single time. This chain links TRBV28 with TRBJ2-1; 12 positions agree with TRBD2. V shed 4 bases and J 8 bases; nucleotides not matched to a gene: 12. The CDR3 covers 17 residues. The V gene's germline CDR1 is MDHEN and CDR2 SYDVKM. As DNA, the CDR3 is TGTGCCAGCAGTTCCCGCCGGACTAGCGGGGACTGGGATGAGCAGTTCTTC. This codes for CASSSRRTSGDWDEQFF.

This chain links TRBV7-6 with TRBJ2-1; 14 nucleotides agree with TRBD2. With V trimmed by 4 bases and J by 10 bases, 9 bases remained unmatched. Germline CDR1 and CDR2: SGHVS and FNYEAQ. The CDR3 totals 16 residues. CDR3 sequence reads: CASSSRGLAGGREQFF. In DNA form, the CDR3 reads TGTGCCAGCAGCTCTCGCGGACTAGCGGGAGGCAGGGAGCAGTTCTTC.

This CDR3 reads CASSREGTGGYEQYF. The DNA of the CDR3 is TGTGCCAGCAGTAGAGAAGGGACAGGGGGCTACGAGCAGTACTTC. V and J are TRBV6-1 and TRBJ2-7; the match to TRBD1 covers 11 bases. The CDR3 is 15 residues long. Germline V lookup: CDR1 MNHNS, CDR2 SASEGT. J gave up 3 bases and V 5 bases, and 6 bases lay outside the gene matches.

Concerning this clone: Different DNA sequences within this sample yield the same CDR3. The chain has TRBV5-1 and TRBJ2-5, with TRBD1 as a possible D gene (6 bases). Germline-derived CDR1 and CDR2 are SGHRS and YFSETQ. This CDR3 comprises 13 residues. Trimming took 0 bases from V and 5 from J, leaving 8 bases between them. The CDR3, as DNA: TGCGCCAGCAGCTTGGACAGGGAGGAGACCCAGTACTTC. This gives the protein CASSLDREETQYF.

In DNA form, the CDR3 reads TGTGCCAGCAGCGTAGATCCCCGGAAGACCTATGGCTACACCTTC. It yields the protein CASSVDPRKTYGYTF. The chain joins TRBV9 to TRBJ1-2; no clear D. The CDR3 is 15 amino acids. Trimming pared 0 bases from V and 4 bases from J, leaving 13 bases between. Germline CDR1 reads SGDLS; CDR2 reads YYNGEE.

The rearrangement links TRBV5-1 to TRBJ1-2; D unresolved. Trimming took off 4 bases at V and 0 bases at J, with 13 bases between the two ends. The germline gives CDR1 SGHRS, CDR2 YFSETQ. The CDR3 spans 15 residues. CDR3 DNA: TGCGCCAGCAGCGTGGCCGGCAGCCCTAACTATGGCTACACCTTC. The encoded protein is CASSVAGSPNYGYTF.

The CDR3 sequence is CASSYSTGGETQYF. The CDR3 coding sequence is TGTGCCAGCAGTTACTCGACCGGGGGGGAGACCCAGTACTTC. The chain combines TRBV6-5 with TRBJ2-5; 7 bases match TRBD2. CDR3 length: 14 residues. With 0 bases clipped from V and 5 bases from J, the junction kept 3 bases outside the gene matches. Looked up from germline, CDR1 is MNHEY and CDR2 is SVGAGI.

This chain uses TRBV7-7 with TRBJ2-3; D gene uncertain. Per the germline V gene, CDR1 is SSHAT and CDR2 is FNYEAQ (reference sequence). Trimming took off 5 bases at V and 6 bases at J, with 12 bases between the two ends. The CDR3 contains 13 residues. The CDR3, as DNA: TGTGCCAGCAGCGGATCGGAGACCGATACGCAGTATTTT. Protein product: CASSGSETDTQYF.

The gene calls are TRBV5-1 and TRBJ2-6; the D is unclear. Germline V lookup: CDR1 SGHRS, CDR2 YFSETQ. V dropped 0 bases and J dropped 0 bases, with 7 bases sitting between them. The CDR3 totals 16 residues. The CDR3 loop reads CASSLDSTSGANVLTF. Here the CDR3 DNA reads TGCGCCAGCAGCTTGGACTCTACCTCTGGGGCCAACGTCCTGACTTTC.

V is TRBV28 and J is TRBJ1-5; D not resolved. Germline values: CDR1 MDHEN, CDR2 SYDVKM. This CDR3 spans 16 amino acids. V gave up 6 bases and J gave up 2 bases, with 17 bases separating them. This CDR3 reads CASSRTWGDGNQPQHF. The CDR3 DNA reads as TGTGCCAGCAGCAGGACCTGGGGAGATGGCAATCAGCCCCAGCATTTT.

The chain's CDR3 is CASSVVSVSPTEAFF. CDR3 in DNA: TGTGCCAGCAGCGTAGTATCGGTAAGCCCCACTGAAGCTTTCTTT. The chain employs TRBV9 and TRBJ1-1, with D hard to call. Germline CDR1 is SGDLS and CDR2 is YYNGEE. V was trimmed by 0 bases and J by 4 bases, leaving 13 bases between them. CDR3 length equals 15 residues.

The V and J genes are TRBV7-9 and TRBJ2-7, with TRBD2 identical over 9 bases. The germline V gene has CDR1 SEHNR and CDR2 FQNEAQ (reference sequence). This CDR3 region has 17 residues. J lost 6 bases, V lost 3 bases, and 15 bases had no gene match. DNA of the CDR3: TGTGCCAGCAGCTTTGGGGCTAGCGGGATCTATTTAAGCGAGCAGTACTTC. It specifies CASSFGASGIYLSEQYF.

V gene TRBV7-2 combines with J gene TRBJ2-1, with 8 bases fitting TRBD2. CDR1 and CDR2 from the germline V gene are SGHTA and FQGNSA. V lost 1 base, J lost 7 bases, and 9 bases stayed unmatched. The CDR3 spans 16 residues. CDR3 nucleotide sequence: TGTGCCAGCAGCTTAGACGGGAGGGCCTACTTTAATGAGCAGTTCTTC. It specifies CASSLDGRAYFNEQFF.

This clone is a singleton in its sample. The gene calls are TRBV6-6 and TRBJ2-3, with TRBD1 matching over 10 bases. Germline CDR1 is MNHNY and CDR2 is SVGAGI (reference sequence). The CDR3 totals 15 residues. J was trimmed by 3 bases and V by 3 bases; bases with no gene match: 3. CDR3 region: CASSYWDRGTDTQYF. The CDR3 bases are TGTGCCAGCAGTTATTGGGACAGGGGAACAGATACGCAGTATTTT.

The rearrangement joins TRBV7-9 to TRBJ2-2, with D maybe TRBD2 (6 bases). Germline V lookup: CDR1 SEHNR, CDR2 FQNEAQ (reference sequence). V lost 4 bases, J lost 7 bases, and 19 bases lay in between. This CDR3 contains 16 residues. The CDR3 bases are TGTGCCAGCAGCTACCCCCATTGGAGGGGCGTCGGGGAGCTGTTTTTT. Protein: CASSYPHWRGVGELFF.

The chain combines TRBV5-1 with TRBJ2-3, with TRBD2 identical over 8 bases. Trimming cost V 1 base and J 4 bases; bases outside gene matches: 11. From germline, CDR1 is SGHRS and CDR2 YFSETQ. This CDR3 spans 17 amino acids. The CDR3 here is CASSLRVQRERADTQYF. In nucleotides, the CDR3 is TGCGCCAGCAGCTTGCGGGTGCAGCGGGAGAGGGCAGATACGCAGTATTTT.

CDR3 DNA sequence: TGTGCCAGCAGTCGGACAGTTCCCCCTAACTATGGCTACACCTTC. It translates to CASSRTVPPNYGYTF. The chain employs TRBV6-5 and TRBJ1-2, with TRBD1 as a possible D gene (6 bases). Trimming cost V 5 bases and J 0 bases, with 13 bases left between them. Looked up from germline, CDR1 is MNHEY and CDR2 is SVGAGI. This CDR3 is built from 15 residues.

This clone was found once. The V call is TRBV7-8, the J call TRBJ1-5, with 7 bases aligning to TRBD1. This CDR3 region has 15 residues. Losses at the gene ends were 5 bases for V and 3 bases for J; bases not matched to a gene: 7. Per the germline V gene, CDR1 is SGHVS and CDR2 is FQNEAQ. The DNA for the CDR3 is TGTGCCAGCAGCCCGCAGGGACAGATCAATCAGCCCCAGCATTTT. Residues: CASSPQGQINQPQHF.

This chain joins TRBV7-2 and TRBJ2-7, with 11 bases aligning to TRBD2. Unmatched junction bases numbered 8, after V lost 3 bases and J lost 7 bases. CDR3 length: 15 amino acids. The germline CDR1 and CDR2 sequences are SGHTA and FQGNSA. The CDR3 loop is CASSFPSGRSREQYF. The CDR3 bases are TGTGCCAGCAGCTTCCCTAGCGGGAGGTCGAGGGAGCAGTACTTC.

The V gene is TRBV18, the J gene TRBJ2-7; TRBD2 agrees at 13 bases. Germline-derived CDR1 and CDR2 are KGHSH and LQKENI. This CDR3 contains 16 residues. J was trimmed by 6 bases and V by 0 bases; bases with no gene match: 5. The CDR3 spells CASSPPRTSGRGEQYF. Here the CDR3 DNA reads TGTGCCAGCTCACCACCCCGTACTAGCGGGAGGGGCGAGCAGTACTTC.

The CDR3 nucleotides are TGTGCCAGCAGTTACTCGAGGATTCCCACCGGGGAGCTGTTTTTT. This codes for CASSYSRIPTGELFF. The chain couples TRBV6-5 to TRBJ2-2; no firm D call. Trimming left V 0 bases short and J 4 bases short, with 9 bases between. CDR3 size: 15 residues. CDR1 is MNHEY and CDR2 is SVGAGI in the germline V gene.

The chain carries TRBV29-1 and TRBJ2-1, with 9 bases lining up with TRBD1. The V gene's germline CDR1 is SQVTM and CDR2 ANQGSEA. Unmatched junction bases numbered 9, after V lost 7 bases and J lost 8 bases. The CDR3 has 13 residues. In DNA, the CDR3 is TGCAGCGCTAGAAAACAGGGGGCACATGAGCAGTTCTTC. Protein: CSARKQGAHEQFF.